These 18 T cell receptor beta chains were all obtained from the same sample, sequenced in a study of T-cell reconstitution after alpha-beta-depleted transplantation in children. Preparation of the TCRbeta library involved a method that used unique molecular identifiers. TCRdb re-derived calls from the PCR reads in MiXCR, one entry per CDR3 protein. Of about 100,000 distinct CDR3 sequences detected, approximately 6% appear once; the ten largest clones hold 6.1%. The material sequenced was PBMCs, mostly from graft donor cells, taken 60 days after TCRalphabeta/CD19-depleted stem cell transplant. All receptors come from a female patient aged 2-9 years who had a stem cell transplant for Fanconi anemia, so the T cells may come from the graft donor.

This clonotype was found a few times. This chain links TRBV5-1 with TRBJ2-1; 9 bases fit TRBD2. In germline, CDR1 is SGHRS, CDR2 YFSETQ. The CDR3 is 14 amino acids. The V segment lost 4 bases and the J segment 2 bases; nucleotides outside the gene matches: 1. Here the CDR3 DNA reads TGCGCCAGCAGCCGCGGGGGGGCCTACAATGAGCAGTTCTTC. Translation gives CASSRGGAYNEQFF.

As to this clonotype: One base away lies a much larger clone, so this may be a sequencing read error. The V call is TRBV20-1, the J call TRBJ2-2; 7 bases agree with TRBD1. The CDR3 spans 16 residues. Germline V gene sequence: CDR1 DFQATT, CDR2 SNEGSKA (reference sequence). CDR3 loop: CSARTGTVGNTGELCF. Here the CDR3 DNA reads TGCAGTGCTAGGACCGGGACAGTGGGGAACACCGGGGAGCTGTGTTTT.

This clonotype occurred a few times. The rearrangement uses TRBV5-1 and TRBJ2-2; D call uncertain. The CDR3 runs 15 residues. V lost 0 bases to trimming and J lost 4 bases, with 10 bases between them. Germline loops: CDR1 SGHRS, CDR2 YFSETQ. DNA of the CDR3: TGCGCCAGCAGCTTGGCCCAGACGGCCACCGGGGAGCTGTTTTTT. This codes for CASSLAQTATGELFF. The full variable domain, completed using reference TRBV5-1 and TRBJ2-2, is KAGVTQTPRYLIKTRGQQVTLSCSPISGHRSVSWYQQTPGQGLQFLFEYFSETQRNKGNFPGRFSGRQFSNSRSEMNVSTLELGDSALYLCASSLAQTATGELFFGEGSRLTVL.

At least ten counts were recorded for this clonotype. V and J are TRBV5-6 and TRBJ2-7; tentatively, D is TRBD1 or TRBD2 (5 bases each). The V end was cut by 4 bases, the J end by 0 bases, with 17 bases between. The CDR3 is 16 residues long. Germline assignment: CDR1 SGHDT and CDR2 YYEEEE. CDR3: CASSQLGTDSSYEQYF. Written as DNA, the CDR3 is TGTGCCAGCAGCCAATTAGGGACCGATAGCTCCTACGAGCAGTACTTC.

The chain links TRBV20-1 to TRBJ1-1; TRBD1 is a possible D gene (6 bases). This CDR3 region has 13 residues. V lost 2 bases and J 7 bases, leaving 14 bases between the germline ends. The V gene's germline CDR1 is DFQATT and CDR2 SNEGSKA (reference sequence). Written as DNA, the CDR3 is TGCAGTGCTAGAAGGGGGGTCGATCTTGAAGCTTTCTTT. It encodes CSARRGVDLEAFF.

This clonotype showed up just a few times. The V gene is TRBV5-6, the J gene TRBJ1-2; D perhaps matches TRBD1 (6 bases). The germline V gene has CDR1 SGHDT and CDR2 YYEEEE. The CDR3 is made up of 16 amino acids. Trimming removed 1 base at V and 4 bases at J, with 17 bases between. The CDR3 nucleotides read TGTGCCAGCAGCTTGATAATCGCAGGGGACATCTATGGCTACACCTTC. Translating gives CASSLIIAGDIYGYTF.

The sample holds many counts of this clonotype. The chain is built from TRBV12-3 or TRBV12-4 and TRBJ2-7; the D is unclear. The CDR3 contains 11 residues. Deletions cut 8 bases from V and 7 bases from J, with 12 bases between. CDR3 sequence: CASGSSLEQYF. CDR3 bases: TGTGCCAGCGGATCTAGTTTAGAGCAGTACTTC.

The table lists this clonotype with many counts. J is TRBJ1-1 and V is TRBV3-1, with 8 bases aligning to TRBD1. With 4 bases clipped from V and 11 bases from J, the junction kept 21 bases outside the gene matches. The CDR3 extends over 17 amino acids. In germline, CDR1 is LGHDT, CDR2 YNNKEL (reference sequence). For the CDR3, the DNA is TGTGCCAGCAGCCGCGGGGCTGGGACAGGTTCGTTCAGTGAGGCTTTCTTT. Amino acid sequence: CASSRGAGTGSFSEAFF.

At least ten counts were recorded for this clonotype. DNA of the CDR3: TGTGCCAGCAGACGCGGTACGGACACCGGGGAGCTGTTTTTT. This encodes CASRRGTDTGELFF. The chain carries TRBV6-1 and TRBJ2-2; D is unclear. The CDR3 extends over 14 amino acids. Germline CDR1 and CDR2: MNHNS and SASEGT. V lost 6 bases and J lost 3, with 11 bases in between.

This clonotype came up a few times. The chain uses TRBV7-2 and TRBJ2-4; 8 positions match TRBD2. V shed 5 bases and J 5 bases; nucleotides not matched to a gene: 14. Germline-derived CDR1 and CDR2 are SGHTA and FQGNSA. CDR3 size: 17 residues. The CDR3 DNA follows: TGTGCCAGCAGCCCCCCGGGACTAGTTGGAGGGGAAAACATTCAGTACTTC. Its translation is CASSPPGLVGGENIQYF.

This clonotype has more than one count but fewer than ten. This sequence joins TRBV6-5 and TRBJ2-5; either TRBD1 or TRBD2 may fit D (5 bases each). The V end lost 2 bases, the J end lost 1 base, and 8 bases lay between the germline ends. The CDR3 loop spans 14 amino acids. Germline CDR1 and CDR2: MNHEY and SVGAGI. This CDR3 is CASSYGTVQETQYF. CDR3 DNA sequence: TGTGCCAGCAGTTACGGGACGGTCCAAGAGACCCAGTACTTC.

The J gene is TRBJ2-5, the V gene TRBV28; a possible D gene is TRBD2 (5 bases). With 7 bases removed from V and 6 bases from J, the gap between germline ends came to 12 bases. The CDR3 contains 12 residues. CDR1 is MDHEN and CDR2 is SYDVKM in the germline V gene. CDR3 DNA sequence: TGTGCCAGCAAAGACTATCGCCAGACCCAGTACTTC. Protein sequence: CASKDYRQTQYF.

The V gene is TRBV2, the J gene TRBJ2-2; possibly TRBD2 for D (6 bases). Per the germline V gene, CDR1 is SNHLY and CDR2 is FYNNEI. This CDR3 is 15 amino acids long. The V end was cut by 1 base, the J end by 4 bases, with 10 bases between. CDR3 DNA: TGTGCCAGCAGTGAAGTGCGGGGCGGCACCGGGGAGCTGTTTTTT. It encodes CASSEVRGGTGELFF. Looking up the rest from reference TRBV2 and TRBJ2-2 gives the full variable domain: EPEVTQTPSHQVTQMGQEVILRCVPISNHLYFYWYRQILGQKVEFLVSFYNNEISEKSEIFDDQFSVERPDGSNFTLKIRSTKLEDSAMYFCASSEVRGGTGELFFGEGSRLTVL.

At least ten counts were recorded for this clonotype. This sequence joins TRBV2 and TRBJ2-7, with TRBD2 matching over 11 bases. The J segment lost 0 bases and the V segment lost 2 bases, leaving 9 bases of the junction unmatched. Germline-derived CDR1 and CDR2 are SNHLY and FYNNEI. The CDR3 sequence is 18 residues long. The chain's CDR3 is CASSERRLAGFSSYEQYF. DNA of the CDR3: TGTGCCAGCAGTGAACGGAGACTAGCGGGGTTTAGCTCCTACGAGCAGTACTTC.

The chain links TRBV4-2 to TRBJ2-2; D is undetermined. V dropped 6 bases and J dropped 5 bases, with 16 bases sitting between them. The germline CDR1 and CDR2 sequences are LGHNA and YNFKEQ. This CDR3 is built from 15 residues. CDR3 protein: CASSRWALGTGELFF. The CDR3 DNA follows: TGTGCCAGCAGTCGATGGGCCCTTGGAACCGGGGAGCTGTTTTTT.

This clonotype was picked up a small number of times. The chain carries TRBV7-9 and TRBJ1-1; D perhaps matches TRBD1 (5 bases). Germline V gives CDR1 SEHNR, CDR2 FQNEAQ (reference sequence). V shed 1 base and J shed 0 bases, with 9 bases lying between them. The CDR3 is made up of 15 amino acids. The CDR3 region has the DNA TGTGCCAGCAGCTTAGTTGGGGGTATGAACACTGAAGCTTTCTTT. This translates into CASSLVGGMNTEAFF.

This clonotype was seen repeatedly, ten times or more. The rearrangement links TRBV29-1 to TRBJ2-3, with TRBD2 matching over 15 bases. Germline loops: CDR1 SQVTM, CDR2 ANQGSEA. J was trimmed by 0 bases and V by 6 bases; bases with no gene match: 1. This CDR3 region has 15 residues. CDR3: CSVGLAGGSTDTQYF. In DNA, the CDR3 is TGCAGCGTGGGACTAGCGGGAGGAAGCACAGATACGCAGTATTTT.

This clonotype was detected many times. CDR3 sequence: CSARDVQGSNSPLHF. In nucleotides, the CDR3 is TGCAGTGCTAGAGATGTGCAGGGAAGTAATTCACCCCTCCACTTT. The V call is TRBV20-1, the J call TRBJ1-6, with D possibly being TRBD1 (5 bases). Trimming stripped 0 bases from V and 6 bases from J, with 12 bases between. The CDR3 has 15 amino acids. The germline CDR1 and CDR2 sequences are DFQATT and SNEGSKA (reference sequence).